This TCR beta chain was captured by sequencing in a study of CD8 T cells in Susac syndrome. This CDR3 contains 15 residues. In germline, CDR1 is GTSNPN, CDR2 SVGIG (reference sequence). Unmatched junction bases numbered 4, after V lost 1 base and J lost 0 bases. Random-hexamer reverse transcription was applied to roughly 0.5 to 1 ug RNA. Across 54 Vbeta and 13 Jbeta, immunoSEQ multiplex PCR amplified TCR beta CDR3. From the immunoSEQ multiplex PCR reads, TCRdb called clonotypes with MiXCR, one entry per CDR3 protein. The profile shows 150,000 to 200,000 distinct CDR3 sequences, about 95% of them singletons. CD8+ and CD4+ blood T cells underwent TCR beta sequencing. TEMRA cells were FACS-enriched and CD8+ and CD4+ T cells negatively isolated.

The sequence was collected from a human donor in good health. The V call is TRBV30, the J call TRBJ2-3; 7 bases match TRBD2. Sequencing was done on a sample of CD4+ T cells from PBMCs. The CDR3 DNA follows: TGTGCCTGGAGTGCGGCGGGGGTTAGCACAGATACGCAGTATTTT. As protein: CAWSAAGVSTDTQYF.